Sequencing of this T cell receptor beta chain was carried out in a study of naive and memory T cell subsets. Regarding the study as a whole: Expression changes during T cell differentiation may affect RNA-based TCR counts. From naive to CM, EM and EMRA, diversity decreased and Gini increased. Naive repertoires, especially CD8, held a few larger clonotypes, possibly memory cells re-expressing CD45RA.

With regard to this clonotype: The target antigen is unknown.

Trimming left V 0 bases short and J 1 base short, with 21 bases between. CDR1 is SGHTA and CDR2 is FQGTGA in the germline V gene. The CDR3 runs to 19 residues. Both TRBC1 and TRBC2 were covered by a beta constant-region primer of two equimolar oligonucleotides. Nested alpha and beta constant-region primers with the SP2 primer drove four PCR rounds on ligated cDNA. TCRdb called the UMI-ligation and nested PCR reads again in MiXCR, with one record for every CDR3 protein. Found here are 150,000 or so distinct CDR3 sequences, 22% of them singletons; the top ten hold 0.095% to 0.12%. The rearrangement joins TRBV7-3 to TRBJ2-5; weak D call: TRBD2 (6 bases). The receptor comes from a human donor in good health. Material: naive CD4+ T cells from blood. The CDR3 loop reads CASSLTMGSGGKPQETQYF. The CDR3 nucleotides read TGTGCCAGCAGCTTAACCATGGGATCTGGCGGGAAACCCCAAGAGACCCAGTACTTC.